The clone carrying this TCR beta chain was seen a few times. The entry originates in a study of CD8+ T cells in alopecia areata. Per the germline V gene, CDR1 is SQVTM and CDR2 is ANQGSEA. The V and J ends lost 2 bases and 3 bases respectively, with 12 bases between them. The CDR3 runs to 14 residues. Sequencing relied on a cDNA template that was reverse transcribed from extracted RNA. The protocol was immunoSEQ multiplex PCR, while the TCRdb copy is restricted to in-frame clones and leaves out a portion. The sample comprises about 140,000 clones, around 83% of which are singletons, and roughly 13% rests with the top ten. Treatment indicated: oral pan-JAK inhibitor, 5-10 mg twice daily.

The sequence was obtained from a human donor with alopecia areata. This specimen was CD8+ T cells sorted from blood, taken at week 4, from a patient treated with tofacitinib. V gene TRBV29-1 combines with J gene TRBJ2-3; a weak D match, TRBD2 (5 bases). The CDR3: CSVEPREGTDTQYF. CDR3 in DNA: TGCAGCGTTGAACCACGCGAGGGTACAGATACGCAGTATTTT.